This T cell receptor beta chain is drawn from a study of cytomegalovirus exposure and HLA in healthy donors. General study results and limits: Confirmation in vitro established that a few CMV-associated chains were specific for CMV antigens.

Points on this clone: No antigen is known for it.

Germline-derived CDR1 and CDR2 are LNHDA and SQIVND (reference sequence). The V and J ends lost 1 base and 10 bases respectively, with 5 bases between them. There are 11 residues in the CDR3. This table comes from immunoSEQ multiplex PCR, and its TCRdb copy is limited to in-frame clones, with some not included. The sample contains about 58,000 clones, more than 75% of which appear only once. The V and J genes are TRBV19 and TRBJ2-1; no reliable D call. The sequencing input was PBMCs. This TCR was sampled from a man younger than 35 in good health and CMV-seronegative. The CDR3 bases are TGTGCCAGTAGTATAGGGCGGGAGCAGTTCTTC. Translation: CASSIGREQFF.